Listed below are T cell receptor beta chains from one sample, sequenced in a study of blood T cells in healthy people across ages. Each CDR3 protein gets one entry after TCRdb re-called the 5' RACE reads with MiXCR. The data show 500,000 to 650,000 distinct CDR3 sequences, with about 28% seen just once and approximately 3.7% held by the top ten. In addition, the sample was reused for a study of T cells of mothers and their children.

The sequenced sample consisted of blood. The origin of the receptors is a boy between 2 and 10 years old in good health. The CDR3 runs from the conserved cysteine through the conserved F or W. The D gene is left open where the match is weak. Expanded clones get a size class; other rows say once, few or many, or leave the size out.

j_call d_call v_call clone_size cdr3_nt cdr3_aa
TRBJ1-4 TRBD1 TRBV7-9 few TGTGCCAGCAGCTTTGGCGGGACAGGGGATGAAAAACTGTTTTTT CASSFGGTGDEKLFF
TRBJ1-6 . TRBV9 . TGTGCCAGCAGCGTAGAAGGTTCACCCCTCCACTTT CASSVEGSPLHF
TRBJ2-5 . TRBV28 few TGTACCACAAACAGGGGTGGAGGGGAGACCCAGTACTTC CTTNRGGGETQYF
TRBJ1-2 . TRBV6-1 . TGTGCCAGCAGTGATACGGGGGGAGGCAACTATGGCTACACCTTC CASSDTGGGNYGYTF
TRBJ1-2 . TRBV27 few TGTGCCAGCAGTTTATCCCCCCTACCGGGGGAGATTAACTATGGCTACACCTTC CASSLSPLPGEINYGYTF
TRBJ2-5 TRBD1 TRBV7-6 few TGTGCCAGCAGCTCACGCAGGACAGGGTACCAAGAGACCCAGTACTTC CASSSRRTGYQETQYF
TRBJ2-1 . TRBV29-1 . TGCAGCGGGACCGGGACGTGGGAGCAGTTCTTC CSGTGTWEQFF
TRBJ2-1 . TRBV5-1 . TGCGCCAGCAGCTACGGGACCCAGGGCGATGAGCAGTTCTTC CASSYGTQGDEQFF
TRBJ1-3 TRBD1 TRBV5-4 . TGTGCCAGCAGCTTGGGACAGGGGACCTCTGGAAACACCATATATTTT CASSLGQGTSGNTIYF
TRBJ1-4 . TRBV30 few TGTGCCTGGAGTTGGGACGCGAGCAATGAAAAACTGTTTTTT CAWSWDASNEKLFF
TRBJ2-3 . TRBV11-2 . TGTGCCAGCAGCTGGGAAACAGATACGCAGTATTTT CASSWETDTQYF
TRBJ2-5 . TRBV5-4 . TGTGCCAGCAGCTTGGGGGCGAAAGGGGGTCAAGAGACCCAGTACTTC CASSLGAKGGQETQYF
TRBJ2-1 TRBD2 TRBV5-1 many TGCGCCAGCAGCTTGGCGGGACTAGCGACCTACAATGAGCAGTTCTTC CASSLAGLATYNEQFF
TRBJ2-6 . TRBV20-1 few TGCAGTGCTAGTCCTAGCTCTGGGGCCAACGTCCTGACTTTC CSASPSSGANVLTF
TRBJ2-3 . TRBV7-2 . TGTGCCAGCAGCTTAGAAGGAGCGTGGACAGATACGCAGTATTTT CASSLEGAWTDTQYF